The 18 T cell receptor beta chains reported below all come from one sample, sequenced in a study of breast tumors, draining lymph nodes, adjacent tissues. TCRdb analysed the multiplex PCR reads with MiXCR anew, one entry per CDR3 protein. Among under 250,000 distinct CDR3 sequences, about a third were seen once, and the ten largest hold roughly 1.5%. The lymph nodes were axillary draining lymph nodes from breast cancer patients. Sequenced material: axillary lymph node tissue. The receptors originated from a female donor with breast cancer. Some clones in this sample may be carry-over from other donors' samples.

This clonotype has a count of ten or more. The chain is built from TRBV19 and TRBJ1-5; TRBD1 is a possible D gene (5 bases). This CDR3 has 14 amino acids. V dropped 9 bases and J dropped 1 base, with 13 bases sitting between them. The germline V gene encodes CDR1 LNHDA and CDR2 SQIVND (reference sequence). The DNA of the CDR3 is TGTGCCAGCGCCGGGACCGAGAGCAATCAGCCCCAGCATTTT. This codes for CASAGTESNQPQHF.

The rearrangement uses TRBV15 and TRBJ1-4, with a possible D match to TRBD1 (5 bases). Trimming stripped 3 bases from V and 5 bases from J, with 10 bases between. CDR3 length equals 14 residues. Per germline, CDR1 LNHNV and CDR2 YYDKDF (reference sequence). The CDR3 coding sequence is TGTGCCACCAGCAGGACAGTAGTCAATGAAAAACTGTTTTTT. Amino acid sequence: CATSRTVVNEKLFF.

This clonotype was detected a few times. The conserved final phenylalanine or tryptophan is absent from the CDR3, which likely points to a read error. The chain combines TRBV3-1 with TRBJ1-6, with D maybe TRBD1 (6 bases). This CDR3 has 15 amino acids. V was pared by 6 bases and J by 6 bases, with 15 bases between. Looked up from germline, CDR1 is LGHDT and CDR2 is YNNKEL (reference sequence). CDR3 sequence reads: CASRHRTASNSPLHS. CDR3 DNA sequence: TGTGCCAGCAGACACCGGACAGCCTCTAATTCACCCCTCCACTCT.

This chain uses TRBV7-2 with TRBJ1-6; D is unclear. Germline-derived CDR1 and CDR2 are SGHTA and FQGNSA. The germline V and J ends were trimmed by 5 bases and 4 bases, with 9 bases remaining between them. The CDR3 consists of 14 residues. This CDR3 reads CASSARTYNSPLHF. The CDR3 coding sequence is TGTGCCAGCAGCGCTAGGACGTATAATTCACCCCTCCACTTT.

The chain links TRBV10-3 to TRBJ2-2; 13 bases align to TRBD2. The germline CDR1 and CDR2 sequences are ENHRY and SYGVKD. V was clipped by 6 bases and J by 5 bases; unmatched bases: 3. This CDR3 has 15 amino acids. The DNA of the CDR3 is TGTGCCATCAGCTTACTAGCGGGAGGGACCGGGGAGCTGTTTTTT. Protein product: CAISLLAGGTGELFF.

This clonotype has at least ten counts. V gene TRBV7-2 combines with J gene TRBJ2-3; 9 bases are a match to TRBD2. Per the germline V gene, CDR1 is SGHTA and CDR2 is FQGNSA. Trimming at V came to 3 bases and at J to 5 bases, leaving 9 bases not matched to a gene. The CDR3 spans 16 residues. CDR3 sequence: CASSFYLAGIKDTQYF. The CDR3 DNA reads TGTGCCAGCAGCTTTTATCTAGCGGGAATAAAAGATACGCAGTATTTT.

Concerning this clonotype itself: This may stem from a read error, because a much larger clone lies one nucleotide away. Written as DNA, the CDR3 is TGTGCCAGCAGTTCAGGGGGGCCCTATGGCTACACCTTC. It translates to CASSSGGPYGYTF. The chain employs TRBV28 and TRBJ1-2; 7 nucleotides match TRBD1. Germline V gene lookup returns CDR1 MDHEN and CDR2 SYDVKM. There are 13 residues in the CDR3. The V and J ends lost 4 bases and 4 bases, in that order; junction bases with no gene match: 3.

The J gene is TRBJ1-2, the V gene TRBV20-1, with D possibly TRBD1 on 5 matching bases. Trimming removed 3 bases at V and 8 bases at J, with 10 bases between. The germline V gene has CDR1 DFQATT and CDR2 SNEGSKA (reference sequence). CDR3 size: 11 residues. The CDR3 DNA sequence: TGCAGTGCTAGGAAAGGGGAGGGCTACACCTTC. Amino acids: CSARKGEGYTF.

CDR3 region: CASSLARQTNRDRTEAFF. Here the CDR3 DNA reads TGTGCCAGCAGCTTAGCTAGACAAACCAATCGGGACAGAACTGAAGCTTTCTTT. The chain has TRBV7-9 and TRBJ1-1; 7 positions match TRBD1. The CDR3 contains 18 residues. Looked up from germline, CDR1 is SEHNR and CDR2 is FQNEAQ (reference sequence). The ends lost 0 bases at V and 5 bases at J; junction bases unmatched: 15.

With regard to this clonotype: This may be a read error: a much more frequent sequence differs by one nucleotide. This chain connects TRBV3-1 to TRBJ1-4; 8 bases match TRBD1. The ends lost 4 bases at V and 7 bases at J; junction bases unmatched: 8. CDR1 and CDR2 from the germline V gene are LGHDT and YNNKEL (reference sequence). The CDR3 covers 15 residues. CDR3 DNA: TGTGCCAGCAGCCGCAACAGGGGGAGGGGTGAAAAACTGTTTTTT. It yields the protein CASSRNRGRGEKLFF.

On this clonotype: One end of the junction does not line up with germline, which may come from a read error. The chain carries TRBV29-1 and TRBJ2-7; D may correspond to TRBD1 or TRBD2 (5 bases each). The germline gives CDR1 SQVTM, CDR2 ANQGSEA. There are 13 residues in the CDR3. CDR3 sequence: CSWGPQVTYEQYF. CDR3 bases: TGCAGCTGGGGACCTCAGGTGACCTACGAGCAGTACTTT.

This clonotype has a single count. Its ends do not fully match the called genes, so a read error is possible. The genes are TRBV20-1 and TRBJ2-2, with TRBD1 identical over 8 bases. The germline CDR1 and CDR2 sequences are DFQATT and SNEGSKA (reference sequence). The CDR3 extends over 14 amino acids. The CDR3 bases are TGCAGTGCCAGGGGGCAGGGGAACACCGGGGAGCTGTCTTGG. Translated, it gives CSARGQGNTGELSW.

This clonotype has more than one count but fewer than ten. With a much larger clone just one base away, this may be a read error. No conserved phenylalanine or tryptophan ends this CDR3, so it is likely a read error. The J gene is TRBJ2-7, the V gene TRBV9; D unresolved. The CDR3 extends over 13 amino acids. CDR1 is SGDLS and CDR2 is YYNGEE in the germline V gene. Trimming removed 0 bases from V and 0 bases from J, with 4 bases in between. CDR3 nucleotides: TGTGCCAGCAGCGTAGGCGTCTCCTACGAGCAGTACTCC. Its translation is CASSVGVSYEQYS.

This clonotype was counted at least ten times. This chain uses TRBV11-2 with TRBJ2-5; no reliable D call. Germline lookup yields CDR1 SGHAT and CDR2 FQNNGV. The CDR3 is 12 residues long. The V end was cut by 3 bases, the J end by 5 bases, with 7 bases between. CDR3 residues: CASSFFLETQYF. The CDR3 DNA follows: TGTGCCAGCAGCTTTTTCTTGGAGACCCAGTACTTC.

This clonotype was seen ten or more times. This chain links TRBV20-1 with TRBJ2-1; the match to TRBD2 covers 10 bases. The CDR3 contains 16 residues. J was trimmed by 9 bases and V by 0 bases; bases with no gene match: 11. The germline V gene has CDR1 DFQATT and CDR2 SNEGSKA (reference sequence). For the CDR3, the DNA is TGCAGTGCTAGAGATCCGGCTAGCGGGAGTAATCCTGAGCAGTTCTTC. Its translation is CSARDPASGSNPEQFF.

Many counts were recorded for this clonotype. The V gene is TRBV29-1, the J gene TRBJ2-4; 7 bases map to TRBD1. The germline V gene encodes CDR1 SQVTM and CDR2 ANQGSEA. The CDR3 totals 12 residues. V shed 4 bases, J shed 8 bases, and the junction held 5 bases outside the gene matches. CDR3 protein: CSVAGGSDIQYF. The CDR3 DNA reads TGCAGCGTTGCAGGGGGATCGGACATTCAGTACTTC.

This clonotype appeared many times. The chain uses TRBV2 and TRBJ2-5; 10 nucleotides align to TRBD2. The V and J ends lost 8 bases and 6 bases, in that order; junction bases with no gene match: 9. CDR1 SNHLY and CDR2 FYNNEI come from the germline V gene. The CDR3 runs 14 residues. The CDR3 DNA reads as TGTGCCAGCGGAGAGCGGGAGGGCAAGCAGACCCAGTACTTC. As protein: CASGEREGKQTQYF. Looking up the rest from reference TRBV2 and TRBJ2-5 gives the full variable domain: EPEVTQTPSHQVTQMGQEVILRCVPISNHLYFYWYRQILGQKVEFLVSFYNNEISEKSEIFDDQFSVERPDGSNFTLKIRSTKLEDSAMYFCASGEREGKQTQYFGPGTRLLVL.

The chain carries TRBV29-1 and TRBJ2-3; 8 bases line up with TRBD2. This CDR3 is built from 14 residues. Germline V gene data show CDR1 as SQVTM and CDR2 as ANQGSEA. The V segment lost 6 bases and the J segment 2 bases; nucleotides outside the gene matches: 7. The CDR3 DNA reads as TGCAGCGTAGGGCACGGGAGGGCCACAGATACGCAGTATTTT. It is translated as CSVGHGRATDTQYF.